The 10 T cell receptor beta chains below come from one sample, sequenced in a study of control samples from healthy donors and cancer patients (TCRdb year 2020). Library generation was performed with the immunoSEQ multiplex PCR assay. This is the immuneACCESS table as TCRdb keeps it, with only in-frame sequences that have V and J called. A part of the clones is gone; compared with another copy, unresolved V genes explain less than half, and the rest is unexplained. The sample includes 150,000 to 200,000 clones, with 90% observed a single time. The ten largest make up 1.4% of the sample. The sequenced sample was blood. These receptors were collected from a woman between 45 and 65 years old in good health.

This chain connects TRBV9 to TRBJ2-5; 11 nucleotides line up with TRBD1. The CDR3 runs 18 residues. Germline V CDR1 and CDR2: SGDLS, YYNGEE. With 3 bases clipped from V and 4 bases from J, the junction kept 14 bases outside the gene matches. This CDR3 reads CASSAGTGGRFQGETQYF. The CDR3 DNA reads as TGTGCCAGCAGCGCCGGGACAGGGGGTCGTTTTCAGGGAGAGACCCAGTACTTC.

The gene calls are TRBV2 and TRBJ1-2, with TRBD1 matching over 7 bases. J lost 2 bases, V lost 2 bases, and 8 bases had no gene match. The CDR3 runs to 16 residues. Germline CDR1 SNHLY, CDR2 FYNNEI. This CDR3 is CASSEQGGTANYGYTF. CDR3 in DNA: TGTGCCAGCAGTGAACAGGGCGGGACAGCAAACTATGGCTACACCTTC.

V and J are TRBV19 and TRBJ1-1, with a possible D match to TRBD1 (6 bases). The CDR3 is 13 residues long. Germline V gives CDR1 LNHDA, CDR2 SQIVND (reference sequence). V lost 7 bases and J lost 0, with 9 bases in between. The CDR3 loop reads CASMRQVNTEAFF. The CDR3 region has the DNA TGTGCCAGTATGAGACAGGTGAACACTGAAGCTTTCTTT.

CDR3 region: CASSEFGWGYTF. The CDR3, as DNA: TGTGCCAGCAGTGAGTTTGGCTGGGGCTACACCTTC. The rearrangement joins TRBV2 to TRBJ1-2; D ambiguous. The germline V gene encodes CDR1 SNHLY and CDR2 FYNNEI. This CDR3 is built from 12 residues. V was clipped by 3 bases and J by 8 bases, with 10 bases between them.

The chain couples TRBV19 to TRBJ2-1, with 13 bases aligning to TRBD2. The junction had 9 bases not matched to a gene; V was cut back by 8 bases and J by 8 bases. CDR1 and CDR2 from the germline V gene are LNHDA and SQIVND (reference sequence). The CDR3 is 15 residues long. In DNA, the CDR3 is TGTGCCAGTTGCCGGACTAGCGGGAGTTACGATGAGCAGTTCTTC. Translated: CASCRTSGSYDEQFF.

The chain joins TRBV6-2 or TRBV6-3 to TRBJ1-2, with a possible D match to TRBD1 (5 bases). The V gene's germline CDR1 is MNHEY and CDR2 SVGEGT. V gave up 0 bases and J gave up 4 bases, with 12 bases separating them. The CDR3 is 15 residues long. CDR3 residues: CASSYSRGAFYGYTF. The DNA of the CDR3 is TGTGCCAGCAGTTACTCGAGAGGGGCGTTCTATGGCTACACCTTC.

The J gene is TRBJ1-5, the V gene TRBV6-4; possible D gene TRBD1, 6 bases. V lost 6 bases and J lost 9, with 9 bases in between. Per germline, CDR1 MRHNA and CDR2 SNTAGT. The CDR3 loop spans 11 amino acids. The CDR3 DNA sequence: TGTGCCAGCAGGGGGGGGCGGCCCCAGCATTTT. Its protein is CASRGGRPQHF.

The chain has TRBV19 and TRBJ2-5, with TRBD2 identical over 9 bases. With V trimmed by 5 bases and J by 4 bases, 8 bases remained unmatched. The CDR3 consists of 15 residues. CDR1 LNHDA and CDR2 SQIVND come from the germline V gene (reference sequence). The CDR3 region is CASSLGLAMPETQYF. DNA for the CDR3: TGTGCCAGTAGTCTTGGACTAGCGATGCCAGAGACCCAGTACTTC.

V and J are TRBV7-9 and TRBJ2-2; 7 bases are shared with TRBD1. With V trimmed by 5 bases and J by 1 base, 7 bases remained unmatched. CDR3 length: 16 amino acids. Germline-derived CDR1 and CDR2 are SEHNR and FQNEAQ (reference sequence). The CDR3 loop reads CASSNPGQMNTGELFF. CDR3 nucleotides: TGTGCCAGCAGCAATCCGGGACAGATGAACACCGGGGAGCTGTTTTTT.

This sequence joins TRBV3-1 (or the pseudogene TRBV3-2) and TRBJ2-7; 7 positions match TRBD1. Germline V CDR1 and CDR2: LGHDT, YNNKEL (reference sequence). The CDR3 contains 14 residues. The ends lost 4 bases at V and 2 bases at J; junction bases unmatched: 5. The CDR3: CASSRTTGAYEQYF. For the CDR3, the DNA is TGTGCCAGCAGCCGCACCACAGGGGCCTACGAGCAGTACTTC.